One and the same sample provided the 32 T cell receptor beta chains below, sequenced in a study of T-cell memory formation after mild COVID-19. One entry per CDR3 protein results from TCRdb running MiXCR on the 5' RACE reads. Of about 270,000 distinct CDR3 sequences in the sample, around 17% were seen once. Sequencing input: PBMCs or a T cell subset sorted from them (not recorded which). Receptors originate from a man younger than 35 who had mild COVID-19 (a few samples of this study predate the infection). Cell type and time point are not known.

This clonotype was seen a handful of times. CDR3 region: CASSLVSSIYNEQFF. The CDR3 region has the DNA TGTGCCAGCAGCTTGGTTTCGTCAATCTACAATGAGCAGTTCTTC. The chain carries TRBV5-6 and TRBJ2-1, with D hard to call. This CDR3 has 15 residues. Germline CDR1 is SGHDT and CDR2 is YYEEEE. V was cut by 0 bases and J by 3 bases, with 10 bases left in between. Variable domain in full (rest from reference TRBV5-6 and TRBJ2-1): DAGVTQSPTHLIKTRGQQVTLRCSPKSGHDTVSWYQQALGQGPQFIFQYYEEEERQRGNFPDRFSGHQFPNYSSELNVNALLLGDSALYLCASSLVSSIYNEQFFGPGTRLTVL.

This clonotype occurred a few times. The rearrangement uses TRBV12-3 or TRBV12-4 and TRBJ1-1; no definite D call. This CDR3 contains 14 residues. The germline V and J ends were trimmed by 3 bases and 3 bases, with 11 bases remaining between them. The CDR3 nucleotides are TGTGCCAGCAGTTTCCCCAGGAGGGACACTGAAGCTTTCTTT. Protein product: CASSFPRRDTEAFF.

This chain joins TRBV2 and TRBJ2-5, with D perhaps matching TRBD1 (7 bases). In germline, CDR1 is SNHLY, CDR2 FYNNEI. The CDR3 runs to 14 residues. Trimming shortened V by 6 bases and J by 4 bases, and 15 bases separated the two germline ends. This chain's CDR3 is CASRLQGGAETQYF. CDR3 DNA: TGTGCCAGCAGGCTGCAGGGGGGAGCAGAGACCCAGTACTTC. The variable domain in full, with the rest retrieved from reference TRBV2 and TRBJ2-5, is EPEVTQTPSHQVTQMGQEVILRCVPISNHLYFYWYRQILGQKVEFLVSFYNNEISEKSEIFDDQFSVERPDGSNFTLKIRSTKLEDSAMYFCASRLQGGAETQYFGPGTRLLVL.

This clonotype was seen once. The V gene is TRBV5-1, the J gene TRBJ1-1, with D possibly TRBD1 on 6 matching bases. V dropped 4 bases and J dropped 13 bases, with 17 bases sitting between them. Germline values: CDR1 SGHRS, CDR2 YFSETQ. This CDR3 contains 12 residues. As DNA, the CDR3 is TGCGCCAGCAGCCCTCTTCAGGGGAAAGTTTTCTTT. Its translation: CASSPLQGKVFF.

This chain joins TRBV12-3 or TRBV12-4 and TRBJ2-3, with 12 bases aligning to TRBD2. Trimming cost V 6 bases and J 2 bases; bases outside gene matches: 6. This CDR3 has 16 residues. The CDR3 region is CASRAGTSGFTDTQYF. As DNA, the CDR3 is TGTGCCAGCAGAGCCGGGACTAGCGGGTTCACAGATACGCAGTATTTT.

The V and J genes are TRBV27 and TRBJ1-5; no reliable D call. CDR1 and CDR2 (germline): MNHEY, SMNVEV (reference sequence). The CDR3 is 14 residues long. The V end was cut by 5 bases, the J end by 7 bases, with 15 bases between. CDR3 nucleotides: TGTGCCAGCAGTCCGAGGACGGCGAGGCAGCCCCAGCATTTT. Protein sequence: CASSPRTARQPQHF.

The chain is built from TRBV4-3 and TRBJ2-1; weak D call: TRBD2 (6 bases). This CDR3 region has 14 residues. Germline CDR1 LGHNA, CDR2 YSLEER. Trimming took off 5 bases at V and 6 bases at J, with 14 bases between the two ends. The CDR3 region has the DNA TGCGCCAGCAGCGGAGGGTCGACGGTCAATGAGCAGTTCTTC. This codes for CASSGGSTVNEQFF.

V usage is TRBV6-2 or TRBV6-3 and J usage is TRBJ2-1; D unresolved. The length of the CDR3 is 12 residues. The germline CDR1 and CDR2 sequences are MNHEY and SVGEGT. Trimming left V 6 bases short and J 9 bases short, with 12 bases between. The CDR3 DNA reads as TGTGCCAGCAGCCCGACGGACGGTGAGCAGTTCTTC. Its translation is CASSPTDGEQFF.

The chain links TRBV6-2 or TRBV6-3 to TRBJ2-7; 10 nucleotides line up with TRBD1. V shed 5 bases, J shed 5 bases, and the junction held 6 bases outside the gene matches. The germline gives CDR1 MNHEY, CDR2 SVGEGT. CDR3 size: 14 residues. The CDR3 nucleotides are TGTGCCAGCAGTGCCGGGACAGGGGTGAACGAGCAGTACTTC. Residues: CASSAGTGVNEQYF.

This clonotype was counted between two and nine times. The chain employs TRBV6-4 and TRBJ2-2; D may be TRBD1 (6 bases). Trimming stripped 4 bases from V and 4 bases from J, with 10 bases between. Germline V CDR1 and CDR2: MRHNA, SNTAGT. The CDR3 is 14 amino acids. The CDR3 nucleotides read TGTGCCAGCAGTGTACTCAGGGGCACCGGGGAGCTGTTTTTT. The encoded protein is CASSVLRGTGELFF.

This clonotype was detected many times. The V and J genes are TRBV27 and TRBJ1-5; 7 bases align to TRBD1. J lost 1 base, V lost 2 bases, and 5 bases had no gene match. Germline V gene lookup returns CDR1 MNHEY and CDR2 SMNVEV (reference sequence). The CDR3 is made up of 16 amino acids. The CDR3: CASSLVGTASNQPQHF. Written as DNA, the CDR3 is TGTGCCAGCAGTTTAGTTGGGACAGCCAGCAATCAGCCCCAGCATTTT.

This clonotype was detected many times. V is TRBV29-1 and J is TRBJ1-1, with D uncertain. Germline CDR1 and CDR2: SQVTM and ANQGSEA. The V gene lost 4 bases and the J gene lost 2 bases, with 11 bases spanning the gap. The CDR3 runs 13 residues. In DNA form, the CDR3 reads TGCAGCGTTGCCCTCTTGGGTAACACTGAAGCTTTCTTT. Translated: CSVALLGNTEAFF.

The CDR3 loop reads CSAVVGGVGTDTQYF. The DNA for the CDR3 is TGCAGTGCTGTGGTAGGGGGGGTGGGCACAGATACGCAGTATTTT. The chain joins TRBV20-1 to TRBJ2-3, with a possible D match to TRBD2 (7 bases). This CDR3 contains 15 residues. V lost 5 bases and J lost 1, with 16 bases in between. Germline values: CDR1 DFQATT, CDR2 SNEGSKA (reference sequence).

This clonotype was detected only a few times. V is TRBV11-2 and J is TRBJ2-1, with TRBD1 matching over 8 bases. The trim removed 1 base at V and 3 bases at J, leaving 5 bases unmatched. The CDR3 consists of 16 residues. Germline CDR1 SGHAT, CDR2 FQNNGV. The CDR3: CASSLGPGGFYNEQFF. The CDR3 DNA is TGTGCCAGCAGCTTAGGTCCAGGGGGCTTCTACAATGAGCAGTTCTTC.

This clonotype was picked up a small number of times. The chain is built from TRBV5-6 and TRBJ1-1; 7 bases match TRBD1. The CDR3 sequence is 13 residues long. Trimming at V came to 5 bases and at J to 4 bases, leaving 5 bases not matched to a gene. Per the germline V gene, CDR1 is SGHDT and CDR2 is YYEEEE. In nucleotides, the CDR3 is TGTGCCAGCAGGGGTGACAGGGTCACTGAAGCTTTCTTT. It translates to CASRGDRVTEAFF.

This clonotype showed up many times. The chain is built from TRBV4-2 and TRBJ1-2, with D uncertain. CDR1 and CDR2 from the germline V gene are LGHNA and YNFKEQ. Trimming took 3 bases from V and 2 from J, leaving 4 bases between them. This CDR3 spans 12 amino acids. The CDR3 DNA is TGTGCCAGCAGCCAGGGGAACTATGGCTACACCTTC. This codes for CASSQGNYGYTF.

The chain links TRBV6-5 to TRBJ2-5, with D perhaps matching TRBD1 (6 bases). Germline V gene lookup returns CDR1 MNHEY and CDR2 SVGAGI. This CDR3 comprises 13 residues. Trimming shortened V by 2 bases and J by 5 bases, and 9 bases separated the two germline ends. CDR3 bases: TGTGCCAGCAGTTACACAGGGTTGGAGACCCAGTACTTC. Amino acids: CASSYTGLETQYF.

This clonotype was observed a few times. The V gene is TRBV24-1, the J gene TRBJ2-7, with unresolved D. V was shortened by 6 bases and J by 6 bases, with 8 bases between the two germline ends. This CDR3 spans 11 amino acids. The germline gives CDR1 KGHDR, CDR2 SFDVKD. As DNA, the CDR3 is TGTGCCACCAGTTTATCGTTCGAGCAGTACGTC. This encodes CATSLSFEQYV.

This clonotype appeared a few times. This chain joins TRBV19 and TRBJ1-2, with 9 bases fitting TRBD1. There are 14 residues in the CDR3. V trimming: 11 bases; J trimming: 4 bases; junction bases outside the gene matches: 11. The germline CDR1 and CDR2 sequences are LNHDA and SQIVND (reference sequence). The CDR3 DNA is TGTGCCGCCCACGGGACAGGGAGCGGCTATGGCTACACCTTC. Amino acid sequence: CAAHGTGSGYGYTF.

The chain is built from TRBV28 and TRBJ2-7, with D possibly being TRBD1 (6 bases). Germline V gene data show CDR1 as MDHEN and CDR2 as SYDVKM. The CDR3 loop spans 15 amino acids. V was cut by 5 bases and J by 2 bases, with 16 bases left in between. The CDR3 DNA reads as TGTGCCAGCAGTCCCCGACAGGTTGCCGCCTACGAGCAGTACGTC. This codes for CASSPRQVAAYEQYV.

This clonotype was observed a few times. The CDR3 DNA is TGTGCCAGCAGCTACCACAGTTCCAATGAGCAGTTCTTC. Its protein product is CASSYHSSNEQFF. V gene TRBV7-9 combines with J gene TRBJ2-1; no definite D call. There are 13 residues in the CDR3. Germline-derived CDR1 and CDR2 are SEHNR and FQNEAQ (reference sequence). Deletions cut 4 bases from V and 6 bases from J, with 10 bases between.

The rearrangement uses TRBV12-3 or TRBV12-4 and TRBJ2-1; 11 positions agree with TRBD1. CDR3 length equals 17 residues. The J segment lost 5 bases and the V segment lost 4 bases, leaving 10 bases of the junction unmatched. The DNA of the CDR3 is TGTGCCAGCAGTTCGACGGAGCCGGGACAGGGGGACAATGAGCAGTTCTTC. Protein product: CASSSTEPGQGDNEQFF.

The V gene is TRBV6-6, the J gene TRBJ2-1, with D perhaps matching TRBD1 (6 bases). V shed 2 bases and J shed 8 bases, with 13 bases lying between them. CDR1 MNHNY and CDR2 SVGAGI come from the germline V gene (reference sequence). This CDR3 region has 14 residues. The CDR3 DNA follows: TGTGCCAGCAGTTACACGTCCACAGGGCATGAGCAGTTCTTC. Amino acids: CASSYTSTGHEQFF.

The gene calls are TRBV7-3 and TRBJ2-7; 7 positions match TRBD1. Germline CDR1 SGHTA, CDR2 FQGTGA. With V trimmed by 5 bases and J by 3 bases, 7 bases remained unmatched. The length of the CDR3 is 14 residues. The CDR3 region has the DNA TGTGCCAGCAGCCCCAGGGGGACCAACTACGAGCAGTACTTC. Translation gives CASSPRGTNYEQYF.

This clonotype occurred many times. CDR3 in amino acids: CASSIDRAYNEQFF. DNA of the CDR3: TGCGCCAGCAGTATAGACAGAGCCTACAATGAGCAGTTCTTC. This chain joins TRBV5-1 and TRBJ2-1, with D possibly being TRBD1 (5 bases). This CDR3 comprises 14 residues. Germline V gene lookup returns CDR1 SGHRS and CDR2 YFSETQ. The V gene lost 5 bases and the J gene lost 2 bases, with 11 bases spanning the gap.

V usage is TRBV7-3 and J usage is TRBJ1-1, with no clear D. V lost 4 bases and J 6 bases, leaving 12 bases between the germline ends. Germline loops: CDR1 SGHTA, CDR2 FQGTGA. The CDR3 is 13 residues long. CDR3 nucleotide sequence: TGTGCCAGCAGCTCTGACCCGAGCGCTGAAGCTTTCTTT. Protein: CASSSDPSAEAFF.

This chain connects TRBV4-1 to TRBJ2-1; possibly TRBD2 for D (7 bases). Germline CDR1 and CDR2: MGHRA and YSYEKL. V was trimmed by 1 base and J by 6 bases, leaving 16 bases between them. This CDR3 has 16 residues. The CDR3 bases are TGCGCCAGCAGCCAAGTCGGGGGGCGCGGGGGCAATGAGCAGTTCTTC. Protein sequence: CASSQVGGRGGNEQFF.

This clonotype has just a few counts. The chain is built from TRBV5-1 and TRBJ2-2; the D is unclear. V shed 0 bases and J shed 1 base, with 7 bases lying between them. This CDR3 spans 15 amino acids. Germline-derived CDR1 and CDR2 are SGHRS and YFSETQ. The CDR3 loop is CASSLARQNTGELFF. CDR3 nucleotide sequence: TGCGCCAGCAGCTTGGCCCGTCAGAACACCGGGGAGCTGTTTTTT. The whole variable domain, filled in from reference TRBV5-1 and TRBJ2-2, reads KAGVTQTPRYLIKTRGQQVTLSCSPISGHRSVSWYQQTPGQGLQFLFEYFSETQRNKGNFPGRFSGRQFSNSRSEMNVSTLELGDSALYLCASSLARQNTGELFFGEGSRLTVL.

This clonotype was seen only a few times. The chain couples TRBV27 to TRBJ1-1; the D is unclear. Between the trimmed V and J ends, which lost 4 bases and 1 base, there was a span of 13 bases. This CDR3 region has 15 residues. CDR1 MNHEY and CDR2 SMNVEV come from the germline V gene (reference sequence). CDR3 loop: CASSSAGRRNTEAFF. Written as DNA, the CDR3 is TGTGCCAGCAGTTCGGCGGGGAGGCGGAACACTGAAGCTTTCTTT.

The chain is built from TRBV20-1 and TRBJ1-1; maybe TRBD1 (6 bases). V was clipped by 6 bases and J by 0 bases, with 11 bases between them. Germline lookup yields CDR1 DFQATT and CDR2 SNEGSKA (reference sequence). The CDR3 is made up of 13 amino acids. CDR3 protein: CSAYRDMNTEAFF. The CDR3 DNA is TGCAGTGCATACAGGGATATGAACACTGAAGCTTTCTTT.

J is TRBJ2-2 and V is TRBV5-1; possibly TRBD2 for D (6 bases). Per the germline V gene, CDR1 is SGHRS and CDR2 is YFSETQ. With 0 bases removed from V and 1 base from J, the gap between germline ends came to 13 bases. The CDR3 extends over 17 amino acids. CDR3: CASSLARDSMNTGELFF. The CDR3 DNA sequence: TGCGCCAGCAGCTTGGCGAGGGACTCCATGAACACCGGGGAGCTGTTTTTT. The variable domain in full, with the rest retrieved from reference TRBV5-1 and TRBJ2-2, is KAGVTQTPRYLIKTRGQQVTLSCSPISGHRSVSWYQQTPGQGLQFLFEYFSETQRNKGNFPGRFSGRQFSNSRSEMNVSTLELGDSALYLCASSLARDSMNTGELFFGEGSRLTVL.

This clonotype came up once. V gene TRBV18 combines with J gene TRBJ1-1; TRBD1 agrees at 9 bases. CDR3 length: 14 amino acids. The junction had 4 bases not matched to a gene; V was cut back by 0 bases and J by 8 bases. Germline V gives CDR1 KGHSH, CDR2 LQKENI. Written as DNA, the CDR3 is TGTGCCAGCTCACCACCGAGGGACAGGGACGAAGCTTTCTTT. It codes for CASSPPRDRDEAFF.